This T cell receptor beta chain was documented in a study of a mutant IDH1 vaccine in newly diagnosed glioma. The overall study: The study started vaccination 4-6 weeks after radiotherapy alone, or with temozolomide cycles.

TCRdb keeps only in-frame clones here, not all; method: immunoSEQ multiplex PCR. The sample lists 45,000 to 65,000 clones; approximately 80% were seen once. Time point indicated: week 5, during vaccination. All doses held 300 ug of mutant IDH1 20-mer peptide, with topical imiquimod. This clone was detected a few times. Its antigen is unidentified. The receptor was isolated from a woman aged 18-35 years with glioma. Some clones in this sample may be carry-over from other donors' samples. This sample comprised PBMCs, obtained from a glioma patient whose treatment included an IDH1 peptide vaccine.

The CDR3 nucleotides read TGCAGTGCCAAGCAGGGAAGTGGCTACACCTTC. Translated: CSAKQGSGYTF. J is TRBJ1-2 and V is TRBV20-1; TRBD1 is a possible D gene (5 bases). Trimming took 6 bases from V and 7 from J, leaving 12 bases between them. This CDR3 has 11 residues. From germline, CDR1 is DFQATT and CDR2 SNEGSKA (reference sequence).